Reported below is one T cell receptor (beta chain). Its antigen is as yet unknown. Primers used in a second PCR of roughly 6 to 11 cycles were a sample-barcoded 5' primer and a J-beta primer mix. TCRdb fed the 5' RACE reads into MiXCR, producing one record per CDR3 protein. Of 750,000 to 950,000 distinct CDR3 sequences listed, roughly 29% are singletons. The source of the sample is a study of blood T cells in healthy people across ages. Whole-study results and caveats: The donors' CMV status was not determined, possibly confounding changes in expanded clonotypes.

V was clipped by 3 bases and J by 5 bases; unmatched bases: 5. CDR1 and CDR2 from the germline V gene are DFQATT and SNEGSKA (reference sequence). The CDR3 spans 13 residues. This same sample was also part of a study on T cells of mothers and their children. From that report: Maternal samples each gave over 9.5 million TCR beta CDR3 reads, and child samples about 3 million each.

V is TRBV20-1 and J is TRBJ2-5; 8 bases match TRBD1. The origin of this receptor is a woman aged 40-49 years in good health. The sequencing input was blood. The CDR3 coding sequence is TGCAGTGCTAGCTACAGGGGGATGGAGACCCAGTACTTC. It yields the protein CSASYRGMETQYF.